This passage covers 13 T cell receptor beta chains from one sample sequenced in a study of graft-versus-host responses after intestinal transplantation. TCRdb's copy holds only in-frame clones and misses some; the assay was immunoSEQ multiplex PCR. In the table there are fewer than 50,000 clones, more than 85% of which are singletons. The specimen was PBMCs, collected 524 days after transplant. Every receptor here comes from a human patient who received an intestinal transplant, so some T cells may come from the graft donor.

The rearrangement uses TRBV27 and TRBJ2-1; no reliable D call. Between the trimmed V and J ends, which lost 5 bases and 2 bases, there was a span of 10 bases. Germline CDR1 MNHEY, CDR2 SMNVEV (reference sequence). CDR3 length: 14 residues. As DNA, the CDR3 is TGTGCCAGCAGTGTGGACGCAGCCTACAATGAGCAGTTCTTC. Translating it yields CASSVDAAYNEQFF.

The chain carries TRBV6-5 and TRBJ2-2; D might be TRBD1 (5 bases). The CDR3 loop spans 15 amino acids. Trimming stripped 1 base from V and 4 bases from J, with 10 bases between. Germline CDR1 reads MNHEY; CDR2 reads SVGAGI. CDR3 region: CASSYWQGSTGELFF. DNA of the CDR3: TGTGCCAGCAGTTACTGGCAGGGTTCCACCGGGGAGCTGTTTTTT.

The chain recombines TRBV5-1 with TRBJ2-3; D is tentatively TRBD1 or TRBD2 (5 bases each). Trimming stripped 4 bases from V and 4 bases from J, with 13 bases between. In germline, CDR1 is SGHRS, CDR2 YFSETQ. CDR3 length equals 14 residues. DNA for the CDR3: TGCGCCAGCAGCCGGGAAGACAGTCCAGATACGCAGTATTTT. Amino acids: CASSREDSPDTQYF.

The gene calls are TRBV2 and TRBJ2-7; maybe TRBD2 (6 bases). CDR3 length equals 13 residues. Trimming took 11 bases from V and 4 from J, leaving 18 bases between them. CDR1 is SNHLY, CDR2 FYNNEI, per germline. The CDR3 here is CAAKEGLEYEQYF. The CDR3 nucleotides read TGTGCCGCCAAGGAGGGCCTCGAATACGAGCAGTACTTC.

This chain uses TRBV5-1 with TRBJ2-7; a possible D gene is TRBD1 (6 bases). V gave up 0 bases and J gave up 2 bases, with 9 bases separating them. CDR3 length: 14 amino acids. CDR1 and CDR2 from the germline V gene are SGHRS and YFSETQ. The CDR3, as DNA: TGCGCCAGCAGCTTGGTTGCAGGGGCCTACGAGCAGTACTTC. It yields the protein CASSLVAGAYEQYF.

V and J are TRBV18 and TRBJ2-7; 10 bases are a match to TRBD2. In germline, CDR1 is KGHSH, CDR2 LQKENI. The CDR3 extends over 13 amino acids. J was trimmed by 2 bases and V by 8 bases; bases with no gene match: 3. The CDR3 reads CASASGGAYEQYF. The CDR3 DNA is TGTGCCAGCGCTAGCGGGGGAGCCTACGAGCAGTACTTC. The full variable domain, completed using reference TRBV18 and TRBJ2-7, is NAGVMQNPRHLVRRRGQEARLRCSPMKGHSHVYWYRQLPEEGLKFMVYLQKENIIDESGMPKERFSAEFPKEGPSILRIQQVVRGDSAAYFCASASGGAYEQYFGPGTRLTVT.

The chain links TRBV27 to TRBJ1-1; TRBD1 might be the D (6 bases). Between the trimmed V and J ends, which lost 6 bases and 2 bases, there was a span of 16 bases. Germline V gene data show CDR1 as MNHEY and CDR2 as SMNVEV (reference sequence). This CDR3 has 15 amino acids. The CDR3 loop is CASRLDRTANTEAFF. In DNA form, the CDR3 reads TGTGCCAGCAGACTAGACCGGACAGCCAACACTGAAGCTTTCTTT.

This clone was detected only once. Written as DNA, the CDR3 is TGCGCCAGCAGCTTGACAGCGGGAGACACCGGGGAGCTGTTTTTT. Its translation: CASSLTAGDTGELFF. V gene TRBV5-1 combines with J gene TRBJ2-2; TRBD2 matches 8 bases. Unmatched junction bases numbered 2, after V lost 1 base and J lost 3 bases. The CDR3 runs to 15 residues. Germline lookup yields CDR1 SGHRS and CDR2 YFSETQ. The full variable domain, rest sourced from reference TRBV5-1 and TRBJ2-2, is KAGVTQTPRYLIKTRGQQVTLSCSPISGHRSVSWYQQTPGQGLQFLFEYFSETQRNKGNFPGRFSGRQFSNSRSEMNVSTLELGDSALYLCASSLTAGDTGELFFGEGSRLTVL.

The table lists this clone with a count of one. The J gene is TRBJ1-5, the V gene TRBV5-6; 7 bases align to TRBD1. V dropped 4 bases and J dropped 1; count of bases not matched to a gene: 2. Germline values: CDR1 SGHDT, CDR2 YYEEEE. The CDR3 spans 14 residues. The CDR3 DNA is TGTGCCAGCAGCCCGACAGGGAGCAATCAGCCCCAGCATTTT. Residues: CASSPTGSNQPQHF.

The chain's CDR3 is CASSLVGGGTDTQYF. CDR3 in DNA: TGCGCCAGCAGCTTGGTTGGAGGGGGCACAGATACGCAGTATTTT. This chain connects TRBV5-1 to TRBJ2-3; D is perhaps TRBD2 (6 bases). The length of the CDR3 is 15 residues. In germline, CDR1 is SGHRS, CDR2 YFSETQ. V lost 0 bases to trimming and J lost 1 base, with 9 bases between them.

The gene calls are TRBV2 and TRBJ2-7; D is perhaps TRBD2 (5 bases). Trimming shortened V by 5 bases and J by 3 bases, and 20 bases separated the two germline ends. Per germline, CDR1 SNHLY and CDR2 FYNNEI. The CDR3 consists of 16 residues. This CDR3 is CASSPLPAAGLYEQYF. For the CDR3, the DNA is TGTGCCAGCAGTCCCCTACCAGCGGCGGGCCTCTACGAGCAGTACTTC.

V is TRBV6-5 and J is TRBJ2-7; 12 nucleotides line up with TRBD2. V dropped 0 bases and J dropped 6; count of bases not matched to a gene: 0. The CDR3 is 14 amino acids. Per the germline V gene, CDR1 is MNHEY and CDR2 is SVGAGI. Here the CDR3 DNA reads TGTGCCAGCAGTTACTCGACTAGCGGGAGCGAGCAGTACTTC. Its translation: CASSYSTSGSEQYF.

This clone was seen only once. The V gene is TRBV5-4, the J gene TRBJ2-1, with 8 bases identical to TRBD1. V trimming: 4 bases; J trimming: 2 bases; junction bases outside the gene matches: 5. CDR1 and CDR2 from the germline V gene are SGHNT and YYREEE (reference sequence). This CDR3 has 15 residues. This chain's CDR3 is CASSADRATYNEQFF. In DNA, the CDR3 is TGTGCCAGCAGCGCGGACAGGGCAACCTACAATGAGCAGTTCTTC.